This T cell receptor (beta chain) came from a study of CD8 T cells in Susac syndrome. Random hexamers were used to reverse transcribe an amount of 0.5 to 1 ug RNA. From the immunoSEQ multiplex PCR reads, TCRdb called clonotypes with MiXCR, one entry per CDR3 protein. The table has approximately 65,000 distinct CDR3 sequences, around 94% seen once. With 6 bases clipped from V and 0 bases from J, the junction kept 8 bases outside the gene matches. The CDR3 loop spans 16 amino acids. CDR1 and CDR2 (germline): MDHEN, SYDVKM. The clonotype originates from a human donor in good health. The V and J genes are TRBV28 and TRBJ2-3; 8 bases map to TRBD1. The specimen was CD8+ T cells from PBMCs. CDR3 DNA: TGTGCCAGCAGGCAAGGCGGACAGGGCAGCACAGATACGCAGTATTTT. As protein: CASRQGGQGSTDTQYF.